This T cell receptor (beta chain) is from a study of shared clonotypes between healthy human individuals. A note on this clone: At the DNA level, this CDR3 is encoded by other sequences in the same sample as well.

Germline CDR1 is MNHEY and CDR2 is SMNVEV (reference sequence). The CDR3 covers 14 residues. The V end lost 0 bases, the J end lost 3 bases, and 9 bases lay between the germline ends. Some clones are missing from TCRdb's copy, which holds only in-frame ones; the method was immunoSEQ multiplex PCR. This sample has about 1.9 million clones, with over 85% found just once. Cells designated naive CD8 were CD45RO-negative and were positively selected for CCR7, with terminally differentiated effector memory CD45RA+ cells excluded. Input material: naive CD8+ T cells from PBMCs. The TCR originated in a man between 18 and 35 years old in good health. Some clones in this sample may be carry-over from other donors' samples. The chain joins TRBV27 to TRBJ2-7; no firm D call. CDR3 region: CASSLSPRSYEQYF. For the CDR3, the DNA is TGTGCCAGCAGTTTATCCCCGCGGAGCTACGAGCAGTACTTC.